This T cell receptor (beta chain) was identified during a study of early T cells in non-severe SARS-CoV-2 infection. Study-level results: In VDJdb matching, anti-spike CD8 responses were favored while private and CD4 specificities went missing.

Individual cDNA molecules were tagged with unique molecular identifiers. TCRdb recomputed calls from the 5' RACE reads with MiXCR, one row per CDR3 protein. The table records approximately 65,000 distinct CDR3 sequences, roughly a tenth of them present only once. The CDR3 runs to 17 residues. CDR1 and CDR2 (germline): SGHRS, YFSETQ. V gave up 0 bases and J gave up 7 bases; unmatched junction bases: 15. This clonotype was observed a handful of times. Its antigen is unknown. Input material: whole blood. The clonotype comes from an adult who was a healthcare worker with PCR-confirmed SARS-CoV-2 infection or an uninfected control (not recorded which). V usage is TRBV5-1 and J usage is TRBJ2-7; 8 bases map to TRBD2. CDR3 loop: CASSLDLSWTGGSEQYF. The CDR3 DNA reads as TGCGCCAGCAGCTTGGATTTATCGTGGACGGGAGGGAGTGAGCAGTACTTC.